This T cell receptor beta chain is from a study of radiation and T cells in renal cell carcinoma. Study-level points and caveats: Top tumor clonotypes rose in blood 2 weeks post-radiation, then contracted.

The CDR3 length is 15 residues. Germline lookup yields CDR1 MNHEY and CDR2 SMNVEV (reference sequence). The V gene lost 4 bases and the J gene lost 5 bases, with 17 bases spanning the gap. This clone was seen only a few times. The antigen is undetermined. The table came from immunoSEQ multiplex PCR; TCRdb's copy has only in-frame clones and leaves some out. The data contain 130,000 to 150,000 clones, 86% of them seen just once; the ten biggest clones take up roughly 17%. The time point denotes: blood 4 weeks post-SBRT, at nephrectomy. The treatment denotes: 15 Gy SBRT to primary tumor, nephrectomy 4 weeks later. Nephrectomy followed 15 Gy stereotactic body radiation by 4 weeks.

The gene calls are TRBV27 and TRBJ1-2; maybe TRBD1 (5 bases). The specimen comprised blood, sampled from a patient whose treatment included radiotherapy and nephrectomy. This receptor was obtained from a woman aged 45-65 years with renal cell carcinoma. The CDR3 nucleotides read TGTGCCAGCAGTTCTCAGGAGGGGCTTAGGTATGGCTACACCTTC. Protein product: CASSSQEGLRYGYTF.